This entry lists 17 T cell receptor beta chains sequenced from one sample in a study of control samples from healthy donors and cancer patients. Method: immunoSEQ multiplex PCR; TCRdb's copy keeps in-frame clones and lacks some. This sample has around 51,000 clones, with about 80% found just once. What was sequenced was blood. Receptors were obtained from a man between 70 and 80 years old in good health.

This clone was recorded a few times. The chain employs TRBV5-1 and TRBJ2-3, with D unclear. V shed 4 bases and J shed 4 bases, with 13 bases lying between them. Germline CDR1 reads SGHRS; CDR2 reads YFSETQ. This CDR3 region has 14 residues. The CDR3 sequence: CASSISLGSDTQYF. CDR3 coding DNA: TGCGCCAGCAGCATTTCCCTAGGATCAGATACGCAGTATTTT.

The chain recombines TRBV7-8 with TRBJ2-5, with 8 bases that match TRBD1. CDR3 size: 15 residues. The germline V gene has CDR1 SGHVS and CDR2 FQNEAQ. V shed 7 bases, J shed 4 bases, and the junction held 11 bases outside the gene matches. CDR3 DNA sequence: TGTGCCAGCATCCAAACAGGGGGAGGTGCAGAGACCCAGTACTTC. Translated, it gives CASIQTGGGAETQYF.

J is TRBJ1-6 and V is TRBV6-2 or TRBV6-3, with TRBD1 as a possible D gene (5 bases). Looked up from germline, CDR1 is MNHEY and CDR2 is SVGEGT. The CDR3 has 14 residues. Between the trimmed V and J ends, which lost 4 bases and 8 bases, there was a span of 12 bases. The CDR3 DNA is TGTGCCAGCAGTTTACCACAGGTTTATTCACCCCTCCACTTT. Translating it yields CASSLPQVYSPLHF.

V is TRBV28 and J is TRBJ2-3; D may match TRBD1 or TRBD2 (5 bases each). Germline V gives CDR1 MDHEN, CDR2 SYDVKM. The CDR3 covers 14 residues. V was shortened by 5 bases and J by 2 bases, with 11 bases between the two germline ends. CDR3 bases: TGTGCCAGCAGTCCCGGGACGATCACAGATACGCAGTATTTT. Its protein is CASSPGTITDTQYF.

The chain couples TRBV12-3 or TRBV12-4 to TRBJ2-1, with TRBD2 matching 7 bases. The CDR3 has 13 residues. Losses at the gene ends were 2 bases for V and 5 bases for J; bases not matched to a gene: 0. The CDR3 DNA sequence: TGTGCCAGCAGTTTACTAGCGGACAATGAGCAGTTCTTC. Protein: CASSLLADNEQFF.

This clone has just one count. The chain carries TRBV2 and TRBJ1-1; TRBD1 is a possible D gene (6 bases). The CDR3 length is 15 residues. V was trimmed by 10 bases and J by 1 base, leaving 19 bases between them. From germline, CDR1 is SNHLY and CDR2 FYNNEI. The CDR3 DNA reads as TGTGCCACCCGGAGGGGGGGCTTGGGGAACACTGAAGCTTTCTTT. This gives the protein CATRRGGLGNTEAFF.

This sequence joins TRBV4-1 and TRBJ2-1; 7 nucleotides line up with TRBD2. The CDR3 is made up of 15 amino acids. The ends lost 4 bases at V and 7 bases at J; junction bases unmatched: 10. Per the germline V gene, CDR1 is MGHRA and CDR2 is YSYEKL. In nucleotides, the CDR3 is TGCGCCAGCAGCCGCCAAGCGGGATTCAGGAATGAGCAGTTCTTC. Its protein is CASSRQAGFRNEQFF.

The chain carries TRBV5-4 and TRBJ2-1, with 10 bases matching TRBD1. This CDR3 is 15 amino acids long. V dropped 2 bases and J dropped 9; count of bases not matched to a gene: 8. Germline CDR1 reads SGHNT; CDR2 reads YYREEE (reference sequence). CDR3 sequence: CASSFGTGAAGEQFF. The CDR3 DNA is TGTGCCAGCAGCTTCGGGACAGGGGCGGCGGGTGAGCAGTTCTTC.

The chain joins TRBV18 to TRBJ1-5, with a weak D call TRBD1 (5 bases). The CDR3 is 15 amino acids. CDR1 and CDR2 from the germline V gene are KGHSH and LQKENI. Between the trimmed V and J ends, which lost 4 bases and 0 bases, there was a span of 10 bases. In DNA, the CDR3 is TGTGCCAGCTCACAAGGGGTTGGTAGCAATCAGCCCCAGCATTTT. This codes for CASSQGVGSNQPQHF.

The chain employs TRBV3-1 (or the pseudogene TRBV3-2) and TRBJ2-5; D possibly matches TRBD1 or TRBD2 (5 bases each). Trimming took off 4 bases at V and 5 bases at J, with 20 bases between the two ends. There are 16 residues in the CDR3. Germline CDR1 is LGHDT and CDR2 is YNNKEL (reference sequence). The CDR3 bases are TGTGCCAGCAGCCTCTATCGTAGGGGTGAGGGTGAGACCCAGTACTTC. It yields the protein CASSLYRRGEGETQYF.

The chain is built from TRBV11-3 and TRBJ2-2; TRBD1 is a possible D gene (5 bases). Germline V gene data show CDR1 as SGHNT and CDR2 as YENEEA. V lost 4 bases and J lost 7, with 19 bases in between. CDR3 length: 16 residues. This CDR3 reads CASSYEFAGNGGELFF. Here the CDR3 DNA reads TGTGCCAGCAGCTACGAATTCGCAGGGAATGGCGGGGAGCTGTTTTTT.

V gene TRBV24-1 combines with J gene TRBJ2-1; 11 nucleotides agree with TRBD2. The CDR3 covers 16 residues. Germline-derived CDR1 and CDR2 are KGHDR and SFDVKD. V shed 1 base, J shed 8 bases, and the junction held 6 bases outside the gene matches. CDR3 sequence: CATSDLPSGGLDEQFF. CDR3 nucleotide sequence: TGTGCCACCAGTGATTTACCTAGCGGGGGGCTGGATGAGCAGTTCTTC.

This clone was observed a few times. Distinct nucleotide sequences in the sample also encode this CDR3. The chain recombines TRBV28 with TRBJ1-2; possibly TRBD1 for D (5 bases). Trimming pared 2 bases from V and 8 bases from J, leaving 9 bases between. This CDR3 has 12 amino acids. Germline values: CDR1 MDHEN, CDR2 SYDVKM. CDR3 loop: CASSLGGYGYTF. As DNA, the CDR3 is TGTGCCAGCAGTTTAGGGGGATACGGCTACACCTTC.

This clone was recorded once. The gene calls are TRBV11-1 and TRBJ2-2; D gene ambiguous. V lost 2 bases, J lost 3 bases, and 7 bases lay in between. The germline CDR1 and CDR2 sequences are SGHAT and FQDESV (reference sequence). The CDR3 is 14 amino acids. CDR3 DNA: TGTGCCAGCAGCTTACGGGTTTACACCGGGGAGCTGTTTTTT. This translates into CASSLRVYTGELFF.

The V and J genes are TRBV5-1 and TRBJ2-7; 11 nucleotides align to TRBD2. Trimming cost V 0 bases and J 3 bases; bases outside gene matches: 8. The CDR3 consists of 17 residues. Germline V gives CDR1 SGHRS, CDR2 YFSETQ. This CDR3 is CASSLGLAGGNHYEQYF. CDR3 DNA sequence: TGCGCCAGCAGCTTGGGTCTAGCGGGAGGAAATCACTACGAGCAGTACTTC.

This rearrangement joins TRBV7-9 to TRBJ2-4; TRBD1 matches 8 bases. Trimming took 5 bases from V and 5 from J; bases not matched to a gene: 8. Per germline, CDR1 SEHNR and CDR2 FQNEAQ (reference sequence). The CDR3 runs 15 residues. The CDR3: CASSTTPTGENIQYF. The DNA of the CDR3 is TGTGCCAGCAGCACTACACCGACAGGGGAAAACATTCAGTACTTC. The full variable domain, completed using reference TRBV7-9 and TRBJ2-4, is DTGVSQNPRHKITKRGQNVTFRCDPISEHNRLYWYRQTLGQGPEFLTYFQNEAQLEKSRLLSDRFSAERPKGSFSTLEIQRTEQGDSAMYLCASSTTPTGENIQYFGAGTRLSVL.

The chain has TRBV2 and TRBJ2-6; D tentatively fits TRBD1 or TRBD2 (6 bases each). Per the germline V gene, CDR1 is SNHLY and CDR2 is FYNNEI. With 9 bases removed from V and 0 bases from J, the gap between germline ends came to 15 bases. This CDR3 contains 16 residues. CDR3 sequence reads: CASPKQGLSGANVLTF. The CDR3 nucleotides are TGTGCCAGTCCGAAACAGGGACTCTCTGGGGCCAACGTCCTGACTTTC.